This T cell receptor beta chain derives from a study of neoadjuvant nivolumab and ipilimumab in lung cancer. In the study overall: Nivolumab 3 mg/kg was given days 1, 15 and 29, plus ipilimumab 1 mg/kg day 1 in combination. Study findings and constraints: Higher pretherapy blood TCR richness went with higher resected-tumor richness. From pretherapy to surgery, tumor richness and clonality rose with dual therapy. TCR richness and clonality were higher in tumors than adjacent uninvolved lung.

Comments on this clone: Its target is not known.

This table comes from immunoSEQ multiplex PCR, and its TCRdb copy is limited to in-frame clones, with some not included. The sample records tens of thousands of clones, approximately 90% being singletons. Germline loops: CDR1 SGHTA, CDR2 FQGNSA. J was trimmed by 8 bases and V by 1 base; bases with no gene match: 3. The CDR3 has 13 amino acids. This sequence originates from an adult with non-small cell lung cancer. Some clones in this sample may be carry-over from other donors' samples. This chain joins TRBV7-2 and TRBJ1-2, with 8 positions matching TRBD1. This specimen was blood, taken before neoadjuvant nivolumab, alone or with ipilimumab. Here the CDR3 DNA reads TGTGCCAGCAGCTTAGGCAGGGGGCGAGGCTACACCTTC. Translating gives CASSLGRGRGYTF.